This T cell receptor beta chain was obtained from a study of shared clonotypes between healthy human individuals. Several immunoSEQ plates held equal portions of the genomic DNA taken from each subset. Assay: immunoSEQ multiplex PCR; the TCRdb copy retains only in-frame clones and omits some. The sample has about 1 million clones, around 74% seen once; the top ten hold roughly 1.4%. All donors were healthy HIV-negative adults lacking recent acute infections or vaccinations. Note on this clone: What it binds is not known.

Study-level findings and limits: Naive CD4 clonotypes were shared across a handful of donors at approximately 5.3%.

The TCR originated in a young man in good health. What was sequenced was memory CD4+ T cells sorted from blood. Described subset: CD45RA-negative fraction.

This CDR3 reads CASSLAGKAGANVLTF. The CDR3 bases are TGTGCCAGCAGCTTAGCGGGAAAAGCTGGGGCCAACGTCCTGACTTTC. The gene calls are TRBV7-8 and TRBJ2-6, with D unresolved. CDR3 length: 16 residues. Germline V CDR1 and CDR2: SGHVS, FQNEAQ. V lost 0 bases and J 2 bases, leaving 8 bases between the germline ends.